This is a list of T cell receptor beta chains from one sample in a study of vaccination and CD4 T cells after COVID-19. Their specific antigens are unknown. Each CDR3 protein is one row after TCRdb ran MiXCR on the PCR reads. The table lists 12,000 or so distinct CDR3 sequences, more than 70% of them singletons. The source material was CD4+ T cells from blood, cultured in vitro. These receptors were taken from a human donor who had recovered from COVID-19. CDR3s include the opening cysteine and the closing phenylalanine or tryptophan. Fields, in order: CDR3 DNA, CDR3 protein, D gene, V gene, clone size, J gene. The D gene is left open where the match is weak. Not every row has a clone size; where given, it reads once, few, many or a size class.

TGTGCCAGCAAAATCGACAGGGGTGGAACTGAAGCTTTCTTT | CASKIDRGGTEAFF | TRBD1 | TRBV28 | . | TRBJ1-1
TGTGCCAGCAGCTCGTTAGACAACTATGGCTACACCTTC | CASSSLDNYGYTF | . | TRBV7-9 | . | TRBJ1-2
TGTGCCAGCATTCCCGGGACAGCGGTTTGGGGCTACACCTTC | CASIPGTAVWGYTF | TRBD1 | TRBV28 | . | TRBJ1-2
TGTGCCAGCAGTGAAGACGAGGGACAGAGGCCCCAGCATTTT | CASSEDEGQRPQHF | TRBD1 | TRBV2 | . | TRBJ1-5
TGTGCCACCAGCAGAGATCGGCTGACGGATAACAATGAGCAGTTCTTC | CATSRDRLTDNNEQFF | . | TRBV15 | few | TRBJ2-1
TGTGCCAGCAGCCCCGGGGGAGCGGGAGGAGATACGCAGTATTTT | CASSPGGAGGDTQYF | TRBD2 | TRBV7-2 | . | TRBJ2-3
TGTGCCTTACGACTAGCGGGAGTAGCCGGGGAGCTGTTTTTT | CALRLAGVAGELFF | TRBD2 | TRBV7-2 | . | TRBJ2-2
TGTGCCAGCAGTTTGACACCGGGACTCGAGCAGTACTTC | CASSLTPGLEQYF | . | TRBV27 | . | TRBJ2-7
TGTGCCAGCAGGTCCCAGCGGGGGCACACTGAAGCTTTCTTT | CASRSQRGHTEAFF | . | TRBV6-1 | few | TRBJ1-1
TGTGCCAGCAGCAACACCCCCGGACAGGGGATTGAGCAGTTCTTC | CASSNTPGQGIEQFF | . | TRBV21-1 | . | TRBJ2-1
TGTGCCAGCAGTCCCCGGGCCTCTCTGGGGGAGACCCAGTACTTC | CASSPRASLGETQYF | . | TRBV25-1 | . | TRBJ2-5
TGTGCCAGCAGTTACCCCAGACTAGCGGGAGATTCTGGGGAGCTGTTTTTT | CASSYPRLAGDSGELFF | TRBD2 | TRBV6-2/TRBV6-3 | few | TRBJ2-2
TGCGCCAGCAGGCGTGGGGGCCTGAACACTGAAGCTTTCTTT | CASRRGGLNTEAFF | . | TRBV10-1 | . | TRBJ1-1
TGTGCCAGCACCATACAGCTTAATTCACCCCTCCACTTT | CASTIQLNSPLHF | . | TRBV27 | once | TRBJ1-6
TGTGCCAGCAGTTTGACCCATGCCAATCAGCCCCAGCATTTT | CASSLTHANQPQHF | . | TRBV28 | once | TRBJ1-5
TGTGCCAGCAGCGTGACAGGCAATCAGCCCCAGCATTTT | CASSVTGNQPQHF | . | TRBV7-9 | . | TRBJ1-5
TGCGCCAGCAGCAGACGGAGGGACACTGAAGCTTTCTTT | CASSRRRDTEAFF | . | TRBV10-2 | . | TRBJ1-1
TGTGCCACCAGTGAATACCGGACTGGGAACAATGAGCAGTTCTTC | CATSEYRTGNNEQFF | . | TRBV24-1 | . | TRBJ2-1
TGTGCCAGCAGCTTAGCTGTAGGGACAAACAATCAGCCCCAGCATTTT | CASSLAVGTNNQPQHF | . | TRBV7-9 | once | TRBJ1-5
TGTGCCAGCGCAACCGGGACACCAAATTCACCCCTCCACTTT | CASATGTPNSPLHF | . | TRBV6-1 | . | TRBJ1-6
TGCAGTGCTAGCGGGACCCCACCTACTAACTATGGCTACACCTTC | CSASGTPPTNYGYTF | . | TRBV20-1 | . | TRBJ1-2
TGTGCCAGCAGTTACCTTAGGCTTTCTCATGGGAGCTACACCTTC | CASSYLRLSHGSYTF | . | TRBV6-5 | . | TRBJ1-2
TGTGCCAGTAGCGGGGACAGATTATTGAACACTGAAGCTTTCTTT | CASSGDRLLNTEAFF | TRBD1 | TRBV19 | . | TRBJ1-1
TGCAGCGTTCTGGGCTCGGAGAAAGGTAGCGGGAGCTCCTACGAGCAGTACTTC | CSVLGSEKGSGSSYEQYF | TRBD2 | TRBV29-1 | . | TRBJ2-7
TGTGCCAGCAGCTTAGGAGGTAGTCAAGAGACCCAGTACTTC | CASSLGGSQETQYF | . | TRBV7-9 | . | TRBJ2-5
TGTGCCAGCTCTAGGGCAGTACATAGCAATCAGCCCCAGCATTTT | CASSRAVHSNQPQHF | . | TRBV6-1 | . | TRBJ1-5
TGTGCCAGCAGCATAGGGACAGGGGCGGCGGGTAATGAAAAACTGTTTTTT | CASSIGTGAAGNEKLFF | TRBD1 | TRBV7-9 | . | TRBJ1-4
TGTGCCAGCAGTATTGGGCAGTTGAGCTCCTATAATTCACCCCTCCACTTT | CASSIGQLSSYNSPLHF | . | TRBV12-3/TRBV12-4 | . | TRBJ1-6
TGTGCCACCAGTGATTCCACGTCACCGGGTAGGGGGTTCTTC | CATSDSTSPGRGFF | . | TRBV24-1 | . | TRBJ2-1
TGCAGCCTCACGGTGACACACTTGGGGAATGAGCAGTTCTTC | CSLTVTHLGNEQFF | . | TRBV20-1 | . | TRBJ2-1
TGCAGTGCGAGTCGGCTAGCGGGAGTACATGAGCAGTTCTTC | CSASRLAGVHEQFF | TRBD2 | TRBV20-1 | . | TRBJ2-1
TGTGCCAGCGAAGCGAACTATGGCTACACCTTC | CASEANYGYTF | . | TRBV28 | few | TRBJ1-2
TGTGCCAGCAGCTTCCGACTCGGTAGCGGGAGGGCCTACGAGCAGTACTTC | CASSFRLGSGRAYEQYF | TRBD2 | TRBV7-2 | . | TRBJ2-7
TGTGCCAGCAGCTTAGTCGGGACCCAGTACTTC | CASSLVGTQYF | . | TRBV7-6 | . | TRBJ2-5
TGTGCCAGCAGCTTACTAGCGGGTGGAGGCGGGATATACGAGCAGTACTTC | CASSLLAGGGGIYEQYF | TRBD2 | TRBV7-2 | once | TRBJ2-7
TGTGCCAGCAGTGAAATTCATATCAGCACAGATACGCAGTATTTT | CASSEIHISTDTQYF | . | TRBV6-1 | . | TRBJ2-3
TGTGCCAGCAGCAAGAGTCCGAACACTGAAGCTTTCTTT | CASSKSPNTEAFF | . | TRBV6-1 | . | TRBJ1-1
TGTGCCAGCAGGGGGACAGGGTATGAAAAACTGTTTTTT | CASRGTGYEKLFF | TRBD1 | TRBV2 | . | TRBJ1-4
TGTGCCAGCAGCCAATCGGGGGACACTCACACCGGGGAGCTGTTTTTT | CASSQSGDTHTGELFF | . | TRBV16 | . | TRBJ2-2
TGTGCCAGCAGGACCCCCTTGGCGGTTAACTATGGCTACACCTTC | CASRTPLAVNYGYTF | . | TRBV28 | . | TRBJ1-2